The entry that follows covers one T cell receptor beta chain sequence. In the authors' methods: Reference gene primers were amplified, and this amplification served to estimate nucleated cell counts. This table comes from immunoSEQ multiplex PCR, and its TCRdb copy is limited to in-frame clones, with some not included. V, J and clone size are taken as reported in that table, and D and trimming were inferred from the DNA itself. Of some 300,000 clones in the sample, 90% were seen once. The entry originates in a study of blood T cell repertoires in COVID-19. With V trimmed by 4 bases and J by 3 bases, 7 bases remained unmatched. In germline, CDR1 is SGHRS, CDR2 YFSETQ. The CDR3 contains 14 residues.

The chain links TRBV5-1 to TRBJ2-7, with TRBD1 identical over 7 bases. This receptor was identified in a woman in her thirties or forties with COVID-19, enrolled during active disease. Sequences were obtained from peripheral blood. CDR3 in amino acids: CASSLGTAIYEQYF. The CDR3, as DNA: TGCGCCAGCAGCCTCGGGACAGCTATCTACGAGCAGTACTTC.